This T cell receptor beta chain was identified in a study of blood T cell repertoires in COVID-19. Across the study: PBMCs, B-cell-depleted T cells, or T cells were the source of the cDNA or gDNA that made up the material.

Each participant's cohort was designated according to participant-reported clinical history. V dropped 1 base and J dropped 7; count of bases not matched to a gene: 10. Per germline, CDR1 LGHNA and CDR2 YSLEER. The CDR3 runs 17 residues. Generated by immunoSEQ multiplex PCR, the TCRdb table keeps only in-frame clones and is missing some. Among roughly 300,000 clones listed, around 87% were seen once. The rearrangement joins TRBV4-3 to TRBJ2-1; 10 positions match TRBD1. Sequencing was carried out using PBMCs or T cells enriched from blood (not recorded which). The sequence was obtained from a woman younger than 45 who had recovered from COVID-19. The CDR3 bases are TGCGCCAGCAGCCAAGGATTAGGGGACAGGGGACAAAATGAGCAGTTCTTC. Translating it yields CASSQGLGDRGQNEQFF.